Below, 11 T cell receptor beta chains from the same sample are listed, as sequenced in a study of T cells in Graves' hyperthyroidism and ophthalmopathy. RNA transcripts served as the template for amplifying TCR beta CDR3 regions. When the TCR CDR3 underwent first-round RT-PCR, the HTBI primer set was used. TCRdb re-called the multiplex PCR reads with MiXCR, one entry per CDR3 protein. The data show about 600,000 distinct CDR3 sequences, approximately 15% seen once. The sample was blood. The receptors here all came from a woman between 40 and 55 years old with Graves' ophthalmopathy.

This clonotype was counted at least ten times. The gene calls are TRBV7-2 and TRBJ2-7; TRBD1 matches at 7 bases. Trimming cost V 3 bases and J 5 bases; bases outside gene matches: 4. The CDR3 runs to 13 residues. The germline V gene has CDR1 SGHTA and CDR2 FQGNSA. The CDR3 DNA follows: TGTGCCAGCAGCTTTGACAGGGCGAACGAGCAGTACTTC. It yields the protein CASSFDRANEQYF.

This clonotype showed up many times. The rearrangement uses TRBV2 and TRBJ2-3; unclear D gene. Trimming took off 6 bases at V and 1 base at J, with 17 bases between the two ends. Germline CDR1 SNHLY, CDR2 FYNNEI. This CDR3 region has 16 residues. This chain's CDR3 is CASRKELAKGTDTQYF. DNA of the CDR3: TGTGCCAGCAGAAAGGAGCTCGCCAAGGGCACAGATACGCAGTATTTT.

This chain links TRBV7-9 with TRBJ2-1; 9 positions match TRBD2. CDR3 length: 16 residues. Looked up from germline, CDR1 is SEHNR and CDR2 is FQNEAQ (reference sequence). The J segment lost 7 bases and the V segment lost 5 bases, leaving 12 bases of the junction unmatched. CDR3 in amino acids: CASSPFLAGDFNEQFF. Written as DNA, the CDR3 is TGTGCCAGCAGCCCCTTTTTAGCGGGAGATTTTAATGAGCAGTTCTTC.

V usage is TRBV30 and J usage is TRBJ1-1, with no clear D. This CDR3 has 14 residues. Looked up from germline, CDR1 is GTSNPN and CDR2 is SVGIG (reference sequence). V shed 4 bases and J shed 2 bases, with 14 bases lying between them. Here the CDR3 DNA reads TGTGCCTGGACCCTGGAGGTGACCAACACTGAAGCTTTCTTT. Translating it yields CAWTLEVTNTEAFF.

The genes are TRBV20-1 and TRBJ2-1; D may match TRBD1 or TRBD2 (6 bases each). The CDR3 length is 13 residues. Germline CDR1 reads DFQATT; CDR2 reads SNEGSKA (reference sequence). V lost 3 bases and J 10 bases, leaving 16 bases between the germline ends. The CDR3 DNA is TGCAGTGCTAGGGGGGGCGGTCGGTTAGAGCAGTTCTTC. Protein sequence: CSARGGGRLEQFF.

This clonotype was seen ten or more times. The chain joins TRBV7-8 to TRBJ1-4; 7 bases fit TRBD1. The CDR3 sequence is 14 residues long. Per germline, CDR1 SGHVS and CDR2 FQNEAQ. Unmatched junction bases numbered 5, after V lost 5 bases and J lost 5 bases. The CDR3 reads CASSADRANEKLFF. As DNA, the CDR3 is TGTGCCAGCAGCGCCGACAGGGCGAATGAAAAACTGTTTTTT.

There are many counts of this clonotype. The rearrangement links TRBV2 to TRBJ1-4; D not certain. The CDR3 length is 13 residues. The germline V gene has CDR1 SNHLY and CDR2 FYNNEI. The V gene lost 4 bases and the J gene lost 7 bases, with 10 bases spanning the gap. The CDR3 nucleotides read TGTGCCAGCAGTGTGGCCGGTGTTGAAAAACTGTTTTTT. This sequence encodes CASSVAGVEKLFF.

In this sample, this clonotype turned up a few times. The rearrangement joins TRBV10-2 to TRBJ2-2, with 10 bases lining up with TRBD2. Germline trimming cut 7 bases from V and 4 bases from J; bases unmatched to any gene: 9. Germline assignment: CDR1 WSHSY and CDR2 SAAADI. The CDR3 extends over 16 amino acids. The CDR3 sequence: CASKGLAGEITGELFF. CDR3 coding DNA: TGCGCCAGCAAAGGCCTAGCGGGGGAGATCACCGGGGAGCTGTTTTTT.

This clonotype was seen repeatedly, ten times or more. This chain joins TRBV10-3 and TRBJ2-7, with D perhaps matching TRBD2 (5 bases). V lost 6 bases and J 5 bases, leaving 14 bases between the germline ends. Germline V gives CDR1 ENHRY, CDR2 SYGVKD. This CDR3 has 13 amino acids. As DNA, the CDR3 is TGTGCCATCAGGGACTCGGCCTTTGACGAGCAGTACTTC. Translating gives CAIRDSAFDEQYF.

This clonotype was detected many times. This chain links TRBV20-1 with TRBJ2-5, with D perhaps TRBD1 or TRBD2 (5 bases each). The CDR3 loop spans 13 amino acids. V was cut by 5 bases and J by 4 bases, with 14 bases left in between. In germline, CDR1 is DFQATT, CDR2 SNEGSKA (reference sequence). This CDR3 reads CSASRGIGETQYF. CDR3 nucleotide sequence: TGCAGTGCTTCCCGGGGCATAGGAGAGACCCAGTACTTC.

This clonotype was seen many times. The chain carries TRBV2 and TRBJ2-5, with TRBD1 matching 8 bases. V shed 8 bases, J shed 5 bases, and the junction held 16 bases outside the gene matches. The CDR3 covers 16 residues. In germline, CDR1 is SNHLY, CDR2 FYNNEI. The CDR3 DNA follows: TGTGCCAGCTTAAAGGACAGGGCAGTGTTTGGCGAGACCCAGTACTTC. Translation gives CASLKDRAVFGETQYF. Looking up the rest from reference TRBV2 and TRBJ2-5 gives the full variable domain: EPEVTQTPSHQVTQMGQEVILRCVPISNHLYFYWYRQILGQKVEFLVSFYNNEISEKSEIFDDQFSVERPDGSNFTLKIRSTKLEDSAMYFCASLKDRAVFGETQYFGPGTRLLVL.